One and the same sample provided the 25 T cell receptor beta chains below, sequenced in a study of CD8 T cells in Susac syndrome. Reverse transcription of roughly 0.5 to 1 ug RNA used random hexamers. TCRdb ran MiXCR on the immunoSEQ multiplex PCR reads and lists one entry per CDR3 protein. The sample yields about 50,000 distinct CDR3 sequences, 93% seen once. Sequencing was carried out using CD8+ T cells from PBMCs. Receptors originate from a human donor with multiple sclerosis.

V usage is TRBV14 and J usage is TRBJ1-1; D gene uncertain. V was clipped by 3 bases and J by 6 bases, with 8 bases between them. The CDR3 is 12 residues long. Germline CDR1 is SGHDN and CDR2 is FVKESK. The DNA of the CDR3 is TGTGCCAGCAGCCAGTACTACGCTGAAGCTTTCTTT. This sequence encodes CASSQYYAEAFF.

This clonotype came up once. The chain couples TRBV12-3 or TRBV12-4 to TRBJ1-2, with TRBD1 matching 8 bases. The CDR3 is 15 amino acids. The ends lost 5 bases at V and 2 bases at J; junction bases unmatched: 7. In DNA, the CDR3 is TGTGCCAGCAGTCCCCCGGGACAGGTGAACTATGGCTACACCTTC. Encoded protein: CASSPPGQVNYGYTF.

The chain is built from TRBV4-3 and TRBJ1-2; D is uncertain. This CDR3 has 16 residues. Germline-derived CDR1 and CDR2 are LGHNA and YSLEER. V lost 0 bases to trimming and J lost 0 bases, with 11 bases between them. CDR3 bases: TGCGCCAGCAGCCAAGATCGGGGTGAGGCTAACTATGGCTACACCTTC. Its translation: CASSQDRGEANYGYTF.

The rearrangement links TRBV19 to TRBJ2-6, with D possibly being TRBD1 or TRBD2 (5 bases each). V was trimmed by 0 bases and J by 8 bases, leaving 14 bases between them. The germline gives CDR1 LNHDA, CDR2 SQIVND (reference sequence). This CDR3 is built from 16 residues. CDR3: CASSIDRASGTNVLTF. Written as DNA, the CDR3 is TGTGCCAGTAGTATAGACAGGGCATCCGGGACCAACGTCCTGACTTTC. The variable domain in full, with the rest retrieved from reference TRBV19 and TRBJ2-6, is DGGITQSPKYLFRKEGQNVTLSCEQNLNHDAMYWYRQDPGQGLRLIYYSQIVNDFQKGDIAEGYSVSREKKESFPLTVTSAQKNPTAFYLCASSIDRASGTNVLTFGAGSRLTVL.

CDR3: CSARDLTDPITEQYF. As DNA, the CDR3 is TGCAGTGCTAGAGATCTTACGGATCCGATTACCGAGCAGTACTTC. The chain employs TRBV20-1 and TRBJ2-7; no clear D. This CDR3 has 15 amino acids. V was trimmed by 0 bases and J by 6 bases, leaving 18 bases between them. Germline assignment: CDR1 DFQATT and CDR2 SNEGSKA (reference sequence).

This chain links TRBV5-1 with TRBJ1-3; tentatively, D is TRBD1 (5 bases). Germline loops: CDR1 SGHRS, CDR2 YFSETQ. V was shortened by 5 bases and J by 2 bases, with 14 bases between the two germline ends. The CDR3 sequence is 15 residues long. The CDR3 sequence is CASRRTRLPGNTIYF. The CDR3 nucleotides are TGCGCCAGCAGGCGGACAAGACTGCCTGGAAACACCATATATTTT.

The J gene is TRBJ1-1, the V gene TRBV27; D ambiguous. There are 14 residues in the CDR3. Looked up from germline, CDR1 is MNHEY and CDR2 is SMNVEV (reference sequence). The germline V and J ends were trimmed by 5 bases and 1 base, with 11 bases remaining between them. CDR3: CASSAAAPNTEAFF. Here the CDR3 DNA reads TGTGCCAGCAGTGCCGCTGCCCCGAACACTGAAGCTTTCTTT.

The CDR3 region has the DNA TGTGCCAGCAGTTACTTCCTTACTCGGACAGCGAGCACAGATACGCAGTATTTT. It yields the protein CASSYFLTRTASTDTQYF. The chain links TRBV6-2 or TRBV6-3 to TRBJ2-3; TRBD1 might be the D (6 bases). This CDR3 region has 18 residues. The V end lost 1 base, the J end lost 0 bases, and 17 bases lay between the germline ends. Germline-derived CDR1 and CDR2 are MNHEY and SVGEGT.

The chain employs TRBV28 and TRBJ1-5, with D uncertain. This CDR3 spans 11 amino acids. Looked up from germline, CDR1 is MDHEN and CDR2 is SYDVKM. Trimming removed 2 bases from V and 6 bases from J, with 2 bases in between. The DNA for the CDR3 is TGTGCCAGCAGTTTAGGTCAGCCCCAGCATTTT. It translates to CASSLGQPQHF.

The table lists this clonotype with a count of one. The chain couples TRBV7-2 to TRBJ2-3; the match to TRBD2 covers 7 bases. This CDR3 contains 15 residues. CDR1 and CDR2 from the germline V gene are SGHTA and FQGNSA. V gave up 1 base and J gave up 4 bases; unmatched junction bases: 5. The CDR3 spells CASSLVTGGADTQYF. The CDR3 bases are TGTGCCAGCAGCTTAGTGACGGGGGGAGCAGATACGCAGTATTTT.

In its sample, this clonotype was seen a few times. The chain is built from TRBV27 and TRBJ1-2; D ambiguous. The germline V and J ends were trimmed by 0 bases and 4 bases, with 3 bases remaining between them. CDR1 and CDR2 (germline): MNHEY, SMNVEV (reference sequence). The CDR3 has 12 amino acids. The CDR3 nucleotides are TGTGCCAGCAGTTTATCCGGCTATGGCTACACCTTC. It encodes CASSLSGYGYTF.

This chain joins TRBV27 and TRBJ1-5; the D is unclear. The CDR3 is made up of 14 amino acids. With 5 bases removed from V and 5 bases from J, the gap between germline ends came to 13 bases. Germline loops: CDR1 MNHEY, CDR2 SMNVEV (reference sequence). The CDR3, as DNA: TGTGCCAGCAGTCAGGACGGTTATGATCAGCCCCAGCATTTT. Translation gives CASSQDGYDQPQHF.

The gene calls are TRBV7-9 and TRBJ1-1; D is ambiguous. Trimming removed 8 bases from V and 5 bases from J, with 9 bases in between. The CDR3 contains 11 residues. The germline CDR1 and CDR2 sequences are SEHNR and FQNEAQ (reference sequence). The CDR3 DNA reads TGTGCCAGCTCCTTGGGGACTGAAGCTTTCTTT. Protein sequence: CASSLGTEAFF. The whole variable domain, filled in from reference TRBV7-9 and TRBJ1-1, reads DTGVSQNPRHKITKRGQNVTFRCDPISEHNRLYWYRQTLGQGPEFLTYFQNEAQLEKSRLLSDRFSAERPKGSFSTLEIQRTEQGDSAMYLCASSLGTEAFFGQGTRLTVV.

CDR3 sequence reads: CASSLEGASETEAFF. DNA for the CDR3: TGCGCCAGCAGCTTGGAAGGAGCTTCGGAGACTGAAGCTTTCTTT. The chain uses TRBV5-1 and TRBJ1-1, with no clear D. Per the germline V gene, CDR1 is SGHRS and CDR2 is YFSETQ. V lost 0 bases to trimming and J lost 5 bases, with 14 bases between them. The CDR3 sequence is 15 residues long.

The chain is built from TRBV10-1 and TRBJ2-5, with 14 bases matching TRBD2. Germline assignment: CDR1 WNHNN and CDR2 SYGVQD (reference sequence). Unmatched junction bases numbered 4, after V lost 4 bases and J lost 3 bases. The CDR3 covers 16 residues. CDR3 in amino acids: CASSVGLAGGEETQYF. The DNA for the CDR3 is TGCGCCAGCAGTGTTGGACTAGCGGGGGGAGAAGAGACCCAGTACTTC.

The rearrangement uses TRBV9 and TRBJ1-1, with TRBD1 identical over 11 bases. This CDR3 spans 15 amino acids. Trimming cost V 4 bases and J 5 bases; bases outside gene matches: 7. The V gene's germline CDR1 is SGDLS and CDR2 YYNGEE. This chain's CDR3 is CASSPRGQGATEAFF. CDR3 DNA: TGTGCCAGCAGCCCTCGTGGACAGGGGGCGACTGAAGCTTTCTTT.

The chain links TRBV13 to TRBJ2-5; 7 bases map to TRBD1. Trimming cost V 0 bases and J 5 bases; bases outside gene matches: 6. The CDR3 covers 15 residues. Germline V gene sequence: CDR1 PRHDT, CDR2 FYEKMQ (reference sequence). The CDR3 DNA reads TGTGCCAGCAGCTTAGGAGGGGGCTCGGGGGAGACCCAGTACTTC. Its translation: CASSLGGGSGETQYF.

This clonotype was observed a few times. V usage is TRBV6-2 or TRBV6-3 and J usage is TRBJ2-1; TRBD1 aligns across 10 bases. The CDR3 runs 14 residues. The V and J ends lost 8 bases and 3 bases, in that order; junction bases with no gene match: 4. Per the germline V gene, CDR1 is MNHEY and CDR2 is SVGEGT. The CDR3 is CASSRDRGYNEQFF. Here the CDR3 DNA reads TGTGCCAGCTCTCGGGACAGGGGCTACAATGAGCAGTTCTTC.

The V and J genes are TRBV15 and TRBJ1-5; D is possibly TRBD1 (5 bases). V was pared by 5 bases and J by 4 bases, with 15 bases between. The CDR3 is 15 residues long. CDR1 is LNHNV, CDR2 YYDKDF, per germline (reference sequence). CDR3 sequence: CATSPVLGTNQPQHF. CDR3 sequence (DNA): TGTGCCACCAGCCCCGTTCTGGGGACTAATCAGCCCCAGCATTTT.

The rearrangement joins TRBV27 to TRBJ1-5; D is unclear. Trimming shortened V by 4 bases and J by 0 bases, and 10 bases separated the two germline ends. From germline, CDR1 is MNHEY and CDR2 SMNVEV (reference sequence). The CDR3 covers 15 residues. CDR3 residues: CASSSIPYSNQPQHF. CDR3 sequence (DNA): TGTGCCAGCAGTTCAATACCTTATAGCAATCAGCCCCAGCATTTT.

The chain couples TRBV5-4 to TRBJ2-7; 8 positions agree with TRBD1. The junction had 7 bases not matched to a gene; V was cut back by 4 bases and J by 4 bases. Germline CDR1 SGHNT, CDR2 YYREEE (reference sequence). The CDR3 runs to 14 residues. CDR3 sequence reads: CASSQGAGLYEQYF. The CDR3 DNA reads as TGTGCCAGCAGCCAGGGGGCAGGGCTATACGAGCAGTACTTC.

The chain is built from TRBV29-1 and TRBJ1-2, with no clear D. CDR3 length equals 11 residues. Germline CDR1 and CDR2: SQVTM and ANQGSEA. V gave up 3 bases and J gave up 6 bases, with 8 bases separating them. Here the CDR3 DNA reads TGCAGCGTTGACACGACGGATGGCTACACCTTC. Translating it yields CSVDTTDGYTF.

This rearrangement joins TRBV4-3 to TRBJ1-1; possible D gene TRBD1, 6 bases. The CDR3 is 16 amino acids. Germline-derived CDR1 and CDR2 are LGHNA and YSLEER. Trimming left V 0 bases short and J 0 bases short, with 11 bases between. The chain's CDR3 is CASSQDRGGLNTEAFF. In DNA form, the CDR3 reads TGCGCCAGCAGCCAAGATAGGGGGGGCCTGAACACTGAAGCTTTCTTT.

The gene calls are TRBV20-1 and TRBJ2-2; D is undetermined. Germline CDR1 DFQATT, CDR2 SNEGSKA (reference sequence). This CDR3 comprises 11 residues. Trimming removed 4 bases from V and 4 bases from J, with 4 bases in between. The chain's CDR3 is CSAMSTGELFF. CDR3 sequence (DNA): TGCAGTGCTATGAGCACCGGGGAGCTGTTTTTT.

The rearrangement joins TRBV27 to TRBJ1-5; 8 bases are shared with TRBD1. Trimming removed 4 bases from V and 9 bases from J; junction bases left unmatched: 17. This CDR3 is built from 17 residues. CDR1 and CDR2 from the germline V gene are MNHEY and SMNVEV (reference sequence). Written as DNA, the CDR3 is TGTGCCAGCAGTTCTCAAATCACAGGGGGGGGTAGTAGGCCCCAGCATTTT. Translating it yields CASSSQITGGGSRPQHF.